These 11 T cell receptor beta chains were all obtained from the same sample, sequenced in a study of T-cell memory formation after mild COVID-19. TCRdb re-derived calls from the 5' RACE reads in MiXCR, one entry per CDR3 protein. The table shows 5,600 or so distinct CDR3 sequences, with around 18% occurring only once. The sample comprised PBMCs or a T cell subset sorted from them (not recorded which). The receptors here all came from an adult woman who had mild COVID-19 (a few samples of this study predate the infection). Cell type and time point are not known.

This clonotype is medium-sized. The V and J genes are TRBV7-9 and TRBJ1-1; a weak D match, TRBD1 (6 bases). This CDR3 has 15 residues. The germline V and J ends were trimmed by 5 bases and 8 bases, with 21 bases remaining between them. Germline V gives CDR1 SEHNR, CDR2 FQNEAQ (reference sequence). The DNA for the CDR3 is TGTGCCAGCAGCCCCTACGTGCTTACAGGGCGGGAAGCTTTCTTT. Translated, it gives CASSPYVLTGREAFF.

The sample holds many counts of this clonotype. The chain is built from TRBV14 and TRBJ2-1, with D unclear. CDR1 and CDR2 from the germline V gene are SGHDN and FVKESK. This CDR3 has 19 amino acids. V gave up 2 bases and J gave up 0 bases, with 20 bases separating them. The CDR3 sequence is CASSQFSPLEIDSYNEQFF. CDR3 coding DNA: TGTGCCAGCAGCCAATTTTCCCCTCTGGAGATCGACTCCTACAATGAGCAGTTCTTC.

This clonotype occurred many times. J is TRBJ1-5 and V is TRBV7-2, with 8 positions matching TRBD1. The CDR3 consists of 18 residues. J lost 5 bases, V lost 1 base, and 13 bases had no gene match. Germline lookup yields CDR1 SGHTA and CDR2 FQGNSA. The CDR3 DNA is TGTGCCAGCAGCTTAGAAGCGGACAGGGACGGATATCATCAGCCCCAGCATTTT. Translating it yields CASSLEADRDGYHQPQHF.

By share, this clonotype counts as medium-sized. The chain recombines TRBV7-3 with TRBJ2-3; the match to TRBD2 covers 7 bases. This CDR3 region has 18 residues. The germline gives CDR1 SGHTA, CDR2 FQGTGA. J was trimmed by 0 bases and V by 0 bases; bases with no gene match: 9. CDR3 amino acids: CASSLTGGGIFSTDTQYF. Written as DNA, the CDR3 is TGTGCCAGCAGCTTAACCGGCGGGGGAATATTTAGCACAGATACGCAGTATTTT. Full variable domain (rest looked up from reference TRBV7-3 and TRBJ2-3): GAGVSQTPSNKVTEKGKYVELRCDPISGHTALYWYRQSLGQGPEFLIYFQGTGAADDSGLPNDRFFAVRPEGSVSTLKIQRTERGDSAVYLCASSLTGGGIFSTDTQYFGPGTRLTVL.

This clonotype has ten or more counts. J is TRBJ2-2 and V is TRBV2, with D hard to call. The CDR3 runs to 14 residues. Germline lookup yields CDR1 SNHLY and CDR2 FYNNEI. V was trimmed by 4 bases and J by 1 base, leaving 7 bases between them. The CDR3 here is CASSASMNTGELFF. CDR3 bases: TGTGCCAGCAGTGCGTCTATGAACACCGGGGAGCTGTTTTTT. Full variable domain (rest looked up from reference TRBV2 and TRBJ2-2): EPEVTQTPSHQVTQMGQEVILRCVPISNHLYFYWYRQILGQKVEFLVSFYNNEISEKSEIFDDQFSVERPDGSNFTLKIRSTKLEDSAMYFCASSASMNTGELFFGEGSRLTVL.

This clonotype was seen at least ten times. This rearrangement joins TRBV6-2 or TRBV6-3 to TRBJ1-1; tentatively, D is TRBD1 (5 bases). CDR3 length equals 13 residues. The V end lost 4 bases, the J end lost 4 bases, and 10 bases lay between the germline ends. Germline CDR1 and CDR2: MNHEY and SVGEGT. The CDR3, as DNA: TGTGCCAGCAGTTTTGACAGTGGCACTGAAGCTTTCTTT. Its protein product is CASSFDSGTEAFF.

This clonotype came up many times. The chain links TRBV6-6 to TRBJ1-1; tentative D call: TRBD1 (5 bases). This CDR3 is 13 amino acids long. The germline V gene has CDR1 MNHNY and CDR2 SVGAGI (reference sequence). V was clipped by 4 bases and J by 6 bases, with 12 bases between them. The CDR3 sequence is CASSFSDSAEAFF. As DNA, the CDR3 is TGTGCCAGCAGTTTTTCCGACAGCGCTGAAGCTTTCTTT.

This clonotype was observed many times. This rearrangement joins TRBV14 to TRBJ2-5, with 12 bases fitting TRBD2. V lost 5 bases and J lost 2; bases outside the gene matches: 15. This CDR3 is built from 19 residues. Germline-derived CDR1 and CDR2 are SGHDN and FVKESK. The CDR3 region has the DNA TGTGCCAGCAGCTGGACTAGCGGGGCCAGGGAAGGAAAACAAGAGACCCAGTACTTC. Translated, it gives CASSWTSGAREGKQETQYF.

This clonotype was found many times. The chain recombines TRBV9 with TRBJ1-2, with D possibly being TRBD1 (6 bases). Germline V gene sequence: CDR1 SGDLS, CDR2 YYNGEE. With 0 bases removed from V and 5 bases from J, the gap between germline ends came to 17 bases. The CDR3 extends over 16 amino acids. DNA of the CDR3: TGTGCCAGCAGCGTAGGTTTGGACAGAGATACTTATGGCTACACCTTC. Its translation: CASSVGLDRDTYGYTF. The entire variable domain, with the rest obtained from reference TRBV9 and TRBJ1-2, is as follows: DSGVTQTPKHLITATGQRVTLRCSPRSGDLSVYWYQQSLDQGLQFLIQYYNGEERAKGNILERFSAQQFPDLHSELNLSSLELGDSALYFCASSVGLDRDTYGYTFGSGTRLTVV.

This clonotype has just a few counts. The chain joins TRBV20-1 to TRBJ1-5; D is unclear. The length of the CDR3 is 14 residues. Germline V CDR1 and CDR2: DFQATT, SNEGSKA (reference sequence). V lost 3 bases to trimming and J lost 2 bases, with 11 bases between them. CDR3 in DNA: TGCAGTGCTAGGGCCCTGGGTGGCAATCAGCCCCAGCATTTT. This encodes CSARALGGNQPQHF.

This clonotype was recorded once. The rearrangement uses TRBV7-2 and TRBJ2-3; 10 bases fit TRBD2. The germline V gene encodes CDR1 SGHTA and CDR2 FQGNSA. V trimming: 5 bases; J trimming: 6 bases; junction bases outside the gene matches: 8. CDR3 length: 15 amino acids. DNA for the CDR3: TGTGCCAGCAGCCCGAGCGGGGGGGCCGGGGATACGCAGTATTTT. Its protein product is CASSPSGGAGDTQYF.